Here is one TCR beta chain with its context. One Seattle source followed patients from active infection through their disease course. Some clones are missing from TCRdb's copy, which holds only in-frame ones; the method was immunoSEQ multiplex PCR. The table has hundreds of thousands of clones, 80% to 90% seen once. The data were taken from a study of blood T cell repertoires in COVID-19. Germline CDR1 and CDR2: SGHRS and YFSETQ. The CDR3 runs to 16 residues. V was cut by 4 bases and J by 6 bases, with 20 bases left in between. The chain joins TRBV5-1 to TRBJ2-1; perhaps TRBD1 as D (5 bases). This receptor was identified in a woman aged 45 to 65 with COVID-19, enrolled during active disease. Sequencing was carried out using peripheral blood. The CDR3 region is CASSRTRVVVFNEQFF. The CDR3 nucleotides read TGCGCCAGCAGCAGAACCAGGGTCGTCGTCTTCAATGAGCAGTTCTTC. Together with reference TRBV5-1 and TRBJ2-1, the CDR3 gives the full variable domain: KAGVTQTPRYLIKTRGQQVTLSCSPISGHRSVSWYQQTPGQGLQFLFEYFSETQRNKGNFPGRFSGRQFSNSRSEMNVSTLELGDSALYLCASSRTRVVVFNEQFFGPGTRLTVL.